This TCR beta chain stems from a study of beta chain features in type 1 diabetes. Overall study results and limits: People with Type 1 diabetes carried modestly yet significantly shorter TCRB CDR3s in all four CD4+ subsets. Possible PCR preference for shorter templates applied equally to patients and controls. Because the template was cDNA, high-expressing cells might be over-represented.

TCRB transcripts that were expressed got sequenced, as all of the isolated RNA had been reverse transcribed. Produced via immunoSEQ multiplex PCR; TCRdb's table is partial and in-frame only. The table lists some 280,000 clones, roughly an eighth of them singletons, with 0.015% to 0.02% in the top ten. The CDR3 spans 15 residues. The germline V and J ends were trimmed by 1 base and 0 bases, with 11 bases remaining between them. In germline, CDR1 is SQVTM, CDR2 ANQGSEA. In regard to this clone: What it binds is unknown.

The origin of this receptor is a young man with type 1 diabetes. The sample taken for sequencing was naive CD4+ T cells from blood. The V call is TRBV29-1, the J call TRBJ2-3; D remains ambiguous. The CDR3 nucleotides read TGCAGCGTTGAAGGTTCCAGTATCAGCACAGATACGCAGTATTTT. This encodes CSVEGSSISTDTQYF.